The 22 T cell receptor beta chains presented below share a single source sample, sequenced in a study of brain T cells in children with intractable seizures. Clones were read by immunoSEQ multiplex PCR, and TCRdb kept only the in-frame ones, dropping some. The table lists 300,000 to 400,000 clones, over 90% of them singletons. The time point denotes: blood from clinic visit 5 months post-surgery; TSC patient then seizure free. The sample here was peripheral blood, taken more than 4 months after surgery. The receptors shown here come from a boy younger than two with tuberous sclerosis and intractable seizures.

The chain joins TRBV7-3 to TRBJ1-2; D possibly corresponds to TRBD1 (5 bases). Trimming took off 0 bases at V and 2 bases at J, with 10 bases between the two ends. This CDR3 has 15 residues. Germline V gene data show CDR1 as SGHTA and CDR2 as FQGTGA. This CDR3 is CASSLTGTPNYGYTF. CDR3 DNA: TGTGCCAGCAGCTTAACCGGGACGCCGAACTATGGCTACACCTTC.

This rearrangement joins TRBV21-1 to TRBJ2-1; the table's D call, TRBD1, was not checked against the DNA. TRBV21-1 is designated a pseudogene. There are 17 residues in the CDR3. This CDR3 reads CASSNGDSSPLYNEQFF. CDR3 nucleotide sequence: TGTGCCAGCAGCAACGGGGACAGTTCCCCCCTTTACAATGAGCAGTTCTTC.

The chain employs TRBV4-2 and TRBJ2-5; TRBD2 matches 13 bases. Germline V gene sequence: CDR1 LGHNA, CDR2 YNFKEQ. The CDR3 consists of 17 residues. J lost 4 bases, V lost 0 bases, and 5 bases had no gene match. Here the CDR3 reads CASSQEGTSGDGETQYF. CDR3 DNA sequence: TGTGCCAGCAGCCAAGAGGGGACTAGCGGGGACGGAGAGACCCAGTACTTC.

This clone has just a few counts. This rearrangement joins TRBV19 to TRBJ1-1, with D possibly being TRBD1 (6 bases). V was pared by 1 base and J by 4 bases, with 7 bases between. Germline V CDR1 and CDR2: LNHDA, SQIVND (reference sequence). The CDR3 has 13 amino acids. In DNA, the CDR3 is TGTGCCAGTAGTATAGGACAGGTCACTGAAGCTTTCTTT. This gives the protein CASSIGQVTEAFF.

This clone was counted once. V usage is TRBV24-1 and J usage is TRBJ1-5; possible D gene TRBD1, 5 bases. This CDR3 contains 17 residues. Per the germline V gene, CDR1 is KGHDR and CDR2 is SFDVKD. V lost 3 bases, J lost 0 bases, and 14 bases lay in between. This CDR3 is CATSDTRRGASNQPQHF. The CDR3, as DNA: TGTGCCACCAGTGATACCCGACGAGGGGCTAGCAATCAGCCCCAGCATTTT.

This clone appeared a single time. CDR3 DNA sequence: TGTGCCAGCAGCGAGGAAAGGGAGGGACTAGCGGGACGGAATGAGCAGTTCTTC. Amino acids: CASSEEREGLAGRNEQFF. The J gene is TRBJ2-1, the V gene TRBV9; 13 bases map to TRBD2. Per germline, CDR1 SGDLS and CDR2 YYNGEE. The trim removed 3 bases at V and 7 bases at J, leaving 13 bases unmatched. There are 18 residues in the CDR3.

The chain joins TRBV27 to TRBJ1-3; D gene ambiguous. Trimming cost V 3 bases and J 2 bases, with 5 bases left between them. The CDR3 is 13 amino acids. Germline assignment: CDR1 MNHEY and CDR2 SMNVEV (reference sequence). This CDR3 is CASSLTPGNTIYF. The CDR3 DNA reads TGTGCCAGCAGTTTGACTCCTGGAAACACCATATATTTT.

CDR3 nucleotide sequence: TGTGCCAGCAGCCAAAGAGTTAGCAATCAGCCCCAGCATTTT. Its protein is CASSQRVSNQPQHF. The J gene is TRBJ1-5, the V gene TRBV3-1 (or the pseudogene TRBV3-2); D uncertain. Germline lookup yields CDR1 LGHDT and CDR2 YNNKEL (reference sequence). Trimming removed 2 bases at V and 0 bases at J, with 5 bases between. The CDR3 runs to 14 residues.

The rearrangement links TRBV11-3 to TRBJ2-3, with 7 bases identical to TRBD2. With 5 bases clipped from V and 2 bases from J, the junction kept 13 bases outside the gene matches. CDR3 size: 17 residues. The germline gives CDR1 SGHNT, CDR2 YENEEA. The chain's CDR3 is CASSAGIQRESTDTQYF. Here the CDR3 DNA reads TGTGCCAGCAGCGCGGGTATCCAGCGGGAATCCACAGATACGCAGTATTTT.

A few counts support this clone. The rearrangement links TRBV28 to TRBJ2-2, with 8 bases that match TRBD2. Germline CDR1 MDHEN, CDR2 SYDVKM. This CDR3 is built from 14 residues. V was clipped by 3 bases and J by 3 bases; unmatched bases: 0. CDR3 DNA sequence: TGTGCCAGCAGTTTGGGACTAGACACCGGGGAGCTGTTTTTT. Its protein is CASSLGLDTGELFF. Combining the CDR3 with reference TRBV28 and TRBJ2-2 gives the whole variable domain DVKVTQSSRYLVKRTGEKVFLECVQDMDHENMFWYRQDPGLGLRLIYFSYDVKMKEKGDIPEGYSVSREKKERFSLILESASTNQTSMYLCASSLGLDTGELFFGEGSRLTVL.

The gene calls are TRBV6-2 or TRBV6-3 and TRBJ1-2; D is perhaps TRBD1 (6 bases). The V and J ends lost 4 bases and 1 base respectively, with 13 bases between them. This CDR3 is built from 15 residues. The germline V gene has CDR1 MNHEY and CDR2 SVGEGT. The CDR3: CASSFTWTVNYGYTF. The CDR3 bases are TGTGCCAGCAGTTTCACCTGGACAGTTAACTATGGCTACACCTTC.

This clone was seen a single time. The J gene is TRBJ1-2, the V gene TRBV27, with D maybe TRBD1 (6 bases). Germline V gives CDR1 MNHEY, CDR2 SMNVEV (reference sequence). The V gene lost 5 bases and the J gene lost 0 bases, with 7 bases spanning the gap. The CDR3 has 13 residues. CDR3: CASSRQANYGYTF. The CDR3 DNA follows: TGTGCCAGCAGTCGACAGGCTAACTATGGCTACACCTTC.

This chain links TRBV7-8 with TRBJ1-1; D gene uncertain. The V gene lost 0 bases and the J gene lost 9 bases, with 8 bases spanning the gap. This CDR3 comprises 12 residues. Germline CDR1 and CDR2: SGHVS and FQNEAQ. The CDR3 spells CASSLAPGQAFF. The CDR3 nucleotides read TGTGCCAGCAGCTTAGCCCCCGGGCAAGCTTTCTTT.

The gene calls are TRBV4-1 and TRBJ2-5; D not certain. V was shortened by 1 base and J by 5 bases, with 17 bases between the two germline ends. Per the germline V gene, CDR1 is MGHRA and CDR2 is YSYEKL. The CDR3 totals 16 residues. CDR3 protein: CASSQGGFFQDETQYF. The CDR3 DNA is TGCGCCAGCAGCCAAGGTGGCTTTTTTCAAGATGAGACCCAGTACTTC.

V gene TRBV27 combines with J gene TRBJ2-1; D gene unclear. Germline CDR1 is MNHEY and CDR2 is SMNVEV (reference sequence). This CDR3 spans 15 amino acids. V lost 0 bases and J lost 8, with 14 bases in between. CDR3: CASSLSYDLGYEQFF. The CDR3 nucleotides are TGTGCCAGCAGTTTATCGTATGATCTGGGCTATGAGCAGTTCTTC.

This chain links TRBV7-8 with TRBJ1-2; D not certain. Trimming took 5 bases from V and 2 from J, leaving 15 bases between them. The CDR3 spans 15 residues. CDR1 and CDR2 from the germline V gene are SGHVS and FQNEAQ. The CDR3 DNA follows: TGTGCCAGCAGCGCTCCGGGCCTCCTGAACTATGGCTACACCTTC. This encodes CASSAPGLLNYGYTF.

Note on this clone: Germline and junction disagree at one end, which may indicate a read error. The chain links TRBV13 to TRBJ1-4, with D unresolved. Germline V gene data show CDR1 as PRHDT and CDR2 as FYEKMQ (reference sequence). This CDR3 region has 15 residues. This CDR3 is CANSRGMRTNEKLFF. CDR3 DNA sequence: TGTGCCAACAGCCGAGGGATGCGAACTAATGAAAAACTGTTTTTT.

This sequence joins TRBV18 and TRBJ2-7; D may be TRBD1 (5 bases). V dropped 3 bases and J dropped 3 bases, with 12 bases sitting between them. Germline CDR1 and CDR2: KGHSH and LQKENI. The length of the CDR3 is 14 residues. In DNA, the CDR3 is TGTGCCAGCTCACCGGTACAGGCGAGCTACGAGCAGTACTTC. Translated, it gives CASSPVQASYEQYF. Full variable domain (remainder filled in from reference TRBV18 and TRBJ2-7): NAGVMQNPRHLVRRRGQEARLRCSPMKGHSHVYWYRQLPEEGLKFMVYLQKENIIDESGMPKERFSAEFPKEGPSILRIQQVVRGDSAAYFCASSPVQASYEQYFGPGTRLTVT.

This clone was found once. The chain couples TRBV11-1 to TRBJ2-7; 9 bases match TRBD1. The CDR3 spans 15 residues. Germline V CDR1 and CDR2: SGHAT, FQDESV (reference sequence). V lost 5 bases and J lost 4; bases outside the gene matches: 9. The CDR3 region has the DNA TGTGCCAGCAGCAAATACGGGACAGGGCCATACGAGCAGTACTTC. It is translated as CASSKYGTGPYEQYF.

The rearrangement uses TRBV19 and TRBJ2-1, with 8 bases aligning to TRBD2. With V trimmed by 0 bases and J by 2 bases, 3 bases remained unmatched. The germline V gene encodes CDR1 LNHDA and CDR2 SQIVND (reference sequence). The CDR3 has 16 residues. The CDR3 nucleotides read TGTGCCAGTAGTATAGAACGGGGGGGCCCCTACAATGAGCAGTTCTTC. Its translation is CASSIERGGPYNEQFF.

The genes are TRBV2 and TRBJ1-2, with D uncertain. V shed 3 bases and J shed 7 bases, with 12 bases lying between them. Germline V gives CDR1 SNHLY, CDR2 FYNNEI. The CDR3 consists of 13 residues. The chain's CDR3 is CASSETRIGGYTF. DNA of the CDR3: TGTGCCAGCAGTGAGACAAGGATCGGTGGCTACACCTTC.

The chain employs TRBV9 and TRBJ2-7; no definite D call. The germline V gene has CDR1 SGDLS and CDR2 YYNGEE. V was cut by 0 bases and J by 3 bases, with 7 bases left in between. This CDR3 is built from 13 residues. CDR3 residues: CASSVGLNYEQYF. CDR3 nucleotides: TGTGCCAGCAGCGTAGGACTTAACTACGAGCAGTACTTC.